Described below is a single T cell receptor beta chain sequence and its context. The ends lost 2 bases at V and 7 bases at J; junction bases unmatched: 3. This CDR3 spans 15 amino acids. CDR1 and CDR2 (germline): MNHNS, SASEGT. Researchers ran the PCR with 60 Vbeta and 13 Jbeta primers. The method was immunoSEQ multiplex PCR; TCRdb's version includes in-frame clones alone and lacks a portion of them. In total, the table holds some 130,000 clones. The sample is drawn from a study of cytomegalovirus exposure and HLA in healthy donors. The material sequenced was PBMCs. The V call is TRBV6-1, the J call TRBJ2-1, with 12 bases aligning to TRBD2. This TCR came from a woman aged 40 to 50 in good health and CMV-seropositive. Here the CDR3 reads CASSELAGGPNEQFF. The CDR3 DNA reads as TGTGCCAGCAGTGAACTAGCGGGAGGGCCAAATGAGCAGTTCTTC.